The 7 T cell receptor beta chains given below trace back to one sample, sequenced in a study of T-cell memory formation after mild COVID-19. TCRdb reprocessed the 5' RACE reads via MiXCR and lists one record per CDR3 protein. The repertoire holds 250,000 to 300,000 distinct CDR3 sequences, with about 16% as singletons. The material sequenced was PBMCs or a T cell subset sorted from them (not recorded which). The receptor set was obtained from a man between 18 and 35 years old who had mild COVID-19 (a few samples of this study predate the infection). Cell type and time point are not known.

The chain employs TRBV7-9 and TRBJ2-5; TRBD2 is a possible D gene (6 bases). Per the germline V gene, CDR1 is SEHNR and CDR2 is FQNEAQ (reference sequence). This CDR3 contains 12 residues. The germline V and J ends were trimmed by 8 bases and 5 bases, with 12 bases remaining between them. Written as DNA, the CDR3 is TGTGCCAGCTGCCTTCGGGGGGAGACCCAGTACTTC. Translation gives CASCLRGETQYF. The variable domain in full, with the rest retrieved from reference TRBV7-9 and TRBJ2-5, is DTGVSQNPRHKITKRGQNVTFRCDPISEHNRLYWYRQTLGQGPEFLTYFQNEAQLEKSRLLSDRFSAERPKGSFSTLEIQRTEQGDSAMYLCASCLRGETQYFGPGTRLLVL.

J is TRBJ2-2 and V is TRBV24-1; possibly TRBD1 for D (6 bases). The CDR3 is 14 residues long. Germline V CDR1 and CDR2: KGHDR, SFDVKD. Trimming took 4 bases from V and 5 from J, leaving 10 bases between them. The CDR3 region has the DNA TGTGCCACCAGTGACAGGGGTCCAACCGGGGAGCTGTTTTTT. Translating it yields CATSDRGPTGELFF.

The table lists this clonotype with a few counts. The J gene is TRBJ1-1, the V gene TRBV7-3; 7 nucleotides agree with TRBD1. Unmatched junction bases numbered 2, after V lost 6 bases and J lost 1 base. The CDR3 runs 13 residues. The germline CDR1 and CDR2 sequences are SGHTA and FQGTGA. Written as DNA, the CDR3 is TGTGCCAGCAGGACAGGGAAGAACACTGAAGCTTTCTTT. This sequence encodes CASRTGKNTEAFF.

The rearrangement joins TRBV5-5 to TRBJ1-5; no reliable D call. The V end lost 5 bases, the J end lost 0 bases, and 12 bases lay between the germline ends. The CDR3 sequence is 15 residues long. CDR1 is SGHKS, CDR2 YYEKEE, per germline (reference sequence). CDR3 region: CASRPSGGSNQPQHF. CDR3 sequence (DNA): TGTGCCAGCAGGCCTAGTGGAGGTAGCAATCAGCCCCAGCATTTT. Combining the CDR3 with reference TRBV5-5 and TRBJ1-5 gives the whole variable domain DAGVTQSPTHLIKTRGQQVTLRCSPISGHKSVSWYQQVLGQGPQFIFQYYEKEERGRGNFPDRFSARQFPNYSSELNVNALLLGDSALYLCASRPSGGSNQPQHFGDGTRLSIL.

As concerns this clonotype: An end of the junction does not agree with germline; a read error may underlie this. The chain couples TRBV9 to TRBJ2-3; D possibly corresponds to TRBD2 (5 bases). The V gene's germline CDR1 is SGDLS and CDR2 YYNGEE. The CDR3 runs 16 residues. Written as DNA, the CDR3 is TGTGCCAGCAGCGTATCAGCGCGAGCTAGCACATATACGCAGTATTTT. It is translated as CASSVSARASTYTQYF.

This clonotype was counted between two and nine times. CDR3 DNA sequence: TGTGCCAGCAGTTACAAGCTGGGGACTGAAGCTTTCTTT. Protein: CASSYKLGTEAFF. V and J are TRBV6-5 and TRBJ1-1; D call uncertain. CDR1 MNHEY and CDR2 SVGAGI come from the germline V gene. The CDR3 has 13 residues. Trimming removed 2 bases at V and 5 bases at J, with 9 bases between.

V and J are TRBV2 and TRBJ2-7; a weak D match, TRBD2 (5 bases). The CDR3 runs 11 residues. Looked up from germline, CDR1 is SNHLY and CDR2 is FYNNEI. V was pared by 8 bases and J by 4 bases, with 9 bases between. The CDR3 nucleotides read TGTGCCAGCGGGCTAGCTTACGAGCAGTACGTC. It is translated as CASGLAYEQYV.